This T cell receptor beta chain was identified in a study of T cell clonality in common variable immunodeficiency (dated by TCRdb to between 2014 and 2016). CVID was diagnosed by standard criteria: serum IgG, IgA and/or IgM reduced below normal range, plus specific antibody deficiency. A total of 44 subjects (about 15 female and around 29 male; age range roughly 9 to 70 years, mean age around 41) were included in the CVID group. Most of the CVID patients and most of the healthy controls were of Caucasian heritage. Replacement immunoglobulin therapy had been administered to all CVID subjects for at least one year at the time of study participation. No CVID subject was ill or taking immunomodulatory or immunosuppressive medication when blood was collected. From each donor, about 5 to 8 ml of heparinized peripheral whole blood was collected. Genomic DNA from adults with common variable immune deficiency (CVID) and from healthy adult controls was used to sequence TCRbeta CDR3 repertoires. To isolate peripheral blood mononuclear cells, diluted blood was subjected to density centrifugation over Hypaque 1077 or Ficoll-Paque. Genomic DNA was extracted from unsorted mononuclear cells by Qiagen column purification or by a centrifugation-based method.

Equivalent amounts of genomic DNA from CVID and control samples were used as sequencing input. For every sample, a 60 bp segment covering the rearranged TCRbeta CDR3 region was amplified and then sequenced. TCRbeta amplification used the immunoSEQ assay, a bias-corrected multiplex PCR with high-throughput sequencing. From the authors' description of their analysis: Every unique nucleotide sequence counted as a clone and was annotated with V, D and J genes, copy number and frequency. Sequences were labeled productive if in frame, and non-productive if out of frame or containing stop codons. As previously described, Shannon's entropy was used to calculate clonality. Mean CDR3 Kyte-Doolittle hydropathy was derived from the predicted amino acid sequences of productive clones. Hierarchical clustering of scaled V gene usage was performed with the R hclust function using Manhattan distance and complete linkage. Sharing of clones by CDR3 amino acid sequence was evaluated through resampling of 12 repertoires per group over 100 rounds. The repertoires were searched for 55 to 75 published EBV-specific TCRbeta sequences and some 250 published CMV-specific TCRbeta sequences. Analysis left out a couple of CVID samples that produced under 10,000 sequences, so 40 to 50 CVID repertoires remained. TCRdb provides this immuneACCESS table in a form limited to in-frame rearrangements. Some clones are lacking; in checked studies, under half of them reflect an unresolved V gene, and why the rest are absent is not known. Clone size and the V and J calls come from that table; the DNA yielded D and trimming. This sample was tabulated with 10,000 to 13,000 clones, among which there are no singletons. The ten largest account for 6% to 7% of the sample.

This clone came up a few times. The specificity of this receptor is unknown. Here is what the overall study found, with its caveats: Compared with healthy controls, CVID subjects showed increased TCRbeta clonality (t-test p = 0.018), a feature most characteristic of about a third of subjects. According to the authors, finding the cause of the higher clonality in CVID would require sequencing the repertoires of T cell subpopulations. Even though DNA input was equal, the average per sample came to about 81,820 unique sequences for controls compared with 25,000 to 35,000 for CVID samples. Correlations between repertoire features and clinical complications were limited by patient heterogeneity within the CVID cohort. Reportedly, TCRbeta sequences from CVID had fewer deletions and N-nucleotide insertions, and highly modified clones with 13 or more V deletions were absent from CVID. CVID subjects shared fewer TCRbeta clones with each other than healthy controls did (p < 0.0001).

The sequence was obtained from a human donor with common variable immunodeficiency. The sample taken for sequencing was peripheral blood mononuclear cells.

The DNA read from the CDR3 is TGTGCCAGCACTACAGGGTATGAGACC. Translation gives CASTTGYET. The complete CDR3 reads CASTTGYETQYF. The chain links TRBV18 with TRBJ2-5; TRBD1 might be the D gene, on 6 matching bases. The CDR3 end falls 3 residues outside the read, so it is completed with the germline J gene. Taken from the germline V gene, the CDR1 and CDR2 loops are KGHSH and LQKENI. V loses 8 bases of germline sequence and J loses 5 bases, and the interval between the two ends is 12 bases. Including the terminal cysteine and phenylalanine, the CDR3 comprises 12 residues. Shown are 27 bases from within the CDR3, in frame from base 1.